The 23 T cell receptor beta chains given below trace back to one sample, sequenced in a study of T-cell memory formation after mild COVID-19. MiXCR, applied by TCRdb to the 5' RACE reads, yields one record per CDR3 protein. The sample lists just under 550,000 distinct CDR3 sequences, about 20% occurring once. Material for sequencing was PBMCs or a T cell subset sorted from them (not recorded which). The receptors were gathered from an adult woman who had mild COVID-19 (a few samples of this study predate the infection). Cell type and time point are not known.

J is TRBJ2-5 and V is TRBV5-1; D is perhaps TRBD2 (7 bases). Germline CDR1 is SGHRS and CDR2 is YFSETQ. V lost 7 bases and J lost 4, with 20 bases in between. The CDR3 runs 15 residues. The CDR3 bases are TGCGCCAGCTCCGCTCTCGGGGGGCCTAGAGAGACCCAGTACTTC. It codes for CASSALGGPRETQYF.

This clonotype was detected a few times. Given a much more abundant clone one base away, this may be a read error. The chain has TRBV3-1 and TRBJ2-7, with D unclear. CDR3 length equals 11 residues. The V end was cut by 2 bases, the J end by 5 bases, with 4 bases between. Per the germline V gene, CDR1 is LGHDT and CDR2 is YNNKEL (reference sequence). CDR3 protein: CASSQSHEQYF. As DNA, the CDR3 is TGTGCCAGCAGCCAATCCCACGAGCAGTACTTC.

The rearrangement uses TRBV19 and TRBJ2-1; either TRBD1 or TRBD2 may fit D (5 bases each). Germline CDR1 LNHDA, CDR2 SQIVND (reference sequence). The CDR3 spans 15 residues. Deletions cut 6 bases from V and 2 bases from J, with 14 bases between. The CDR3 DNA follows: TGTGCCAGTAGCTTGGCCGGGACCACCTACAATGAGCAGTTCTTC. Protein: CASSLAGTTYNEQFF.

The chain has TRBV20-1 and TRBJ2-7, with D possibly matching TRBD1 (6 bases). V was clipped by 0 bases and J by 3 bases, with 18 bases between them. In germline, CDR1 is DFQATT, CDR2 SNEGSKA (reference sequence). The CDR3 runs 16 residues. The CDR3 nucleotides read TGCAGTGCTAGAGACTACTTACAGGGTCGGGTCTACGAGCAGTACTTC. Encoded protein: CSARDYLQGRVYEQYF.

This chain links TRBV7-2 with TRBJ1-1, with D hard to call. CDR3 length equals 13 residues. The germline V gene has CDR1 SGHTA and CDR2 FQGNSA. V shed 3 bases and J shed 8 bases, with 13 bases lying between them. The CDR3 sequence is CASSFFPAGEAFF. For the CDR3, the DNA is TGTGCCAGCAGCTTTTTCCCAGCGGGGGAAGCTTTCTTT.

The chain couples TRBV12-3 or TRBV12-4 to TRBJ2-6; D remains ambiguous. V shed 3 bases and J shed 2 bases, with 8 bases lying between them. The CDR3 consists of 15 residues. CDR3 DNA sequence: TGTGCCAGCAGTTTCCCAGGCGCTGGGGCCAACGTCCTGACTTTC. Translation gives CASSFPGAGANVLTF.

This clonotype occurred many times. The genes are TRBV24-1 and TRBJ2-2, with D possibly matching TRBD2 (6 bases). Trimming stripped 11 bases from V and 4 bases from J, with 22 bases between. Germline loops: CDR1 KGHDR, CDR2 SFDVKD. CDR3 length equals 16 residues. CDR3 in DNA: TGTGCCATCATGACGGCGGAGGGTTCGGGCACCGGGGAGCTGTTTTTT. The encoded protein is CAIMTAEGSGTGELFF.

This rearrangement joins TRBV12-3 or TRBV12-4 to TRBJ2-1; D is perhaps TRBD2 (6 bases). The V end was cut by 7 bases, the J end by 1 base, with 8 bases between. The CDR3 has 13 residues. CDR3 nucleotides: TGTGCCAGCACCCGGGAGTCCTACAATGAGCAGTTCTTC. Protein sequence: CASTRESYNEQFF.

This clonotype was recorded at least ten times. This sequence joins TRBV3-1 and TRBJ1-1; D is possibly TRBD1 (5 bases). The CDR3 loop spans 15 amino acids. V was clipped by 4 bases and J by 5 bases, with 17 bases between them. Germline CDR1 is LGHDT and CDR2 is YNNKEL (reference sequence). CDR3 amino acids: CASSRSVGVRTEAFF. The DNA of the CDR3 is TGTGCCAGCAGCCGCAGTGTGGGGGTGCGTACTGAAGCTTTCTTT.

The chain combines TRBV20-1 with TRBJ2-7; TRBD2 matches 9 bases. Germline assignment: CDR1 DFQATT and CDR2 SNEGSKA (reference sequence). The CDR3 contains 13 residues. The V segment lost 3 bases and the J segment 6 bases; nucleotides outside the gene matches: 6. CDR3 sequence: CSASSTSGTEQYF. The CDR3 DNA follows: TGCAGTGCTAGTTCGACTAGCGGAACCGAGCAGTACTTC.

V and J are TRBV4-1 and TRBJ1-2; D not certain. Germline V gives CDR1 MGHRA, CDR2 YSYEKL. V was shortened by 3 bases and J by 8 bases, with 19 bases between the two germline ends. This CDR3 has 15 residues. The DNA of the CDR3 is TGCGCCAGCAGCCAGGCAGAAGTCGGACTGGTGGGCTACACCTTC. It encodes CASSQAEVGLVGYTF.

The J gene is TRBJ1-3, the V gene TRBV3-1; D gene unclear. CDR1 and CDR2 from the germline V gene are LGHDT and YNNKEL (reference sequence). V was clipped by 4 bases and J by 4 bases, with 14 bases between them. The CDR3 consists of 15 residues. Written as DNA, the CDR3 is TGTGCCAGCAGCCCCCGGTCGAGTTCCGGAAACACCATATATTTT. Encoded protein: CASSPRSSSGNTIYF.

The CDR3 region has the DNA TGTGCCAGCTCGTACCAAGGCCAGGGTGGTACCGGGGAGCTGTTTTTT. Translating it yields CASSYQGQGGTGELFF. The V call is TRBV18, the J call TRBJ2-2, with a possible D match to TRBD1 (5 bases). V gave up 6 bases and J gave up 5 bases, with 19 bases separating them. The CDR3 spans 16 residues. From germline, CDR1 is KGHSH and CDR2 LQKENI.

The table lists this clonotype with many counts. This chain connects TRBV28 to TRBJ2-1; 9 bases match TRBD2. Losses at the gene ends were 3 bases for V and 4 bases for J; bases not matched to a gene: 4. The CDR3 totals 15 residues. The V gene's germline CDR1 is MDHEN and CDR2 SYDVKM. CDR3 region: CASSLGGRVYNEQFF. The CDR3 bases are TGTGCCAGCAGTTTGGGCGGGAGGGTTTACAATGAGCAGTTCTTC.

This chain's CDR3 is CASSPGASGSEREQFF. The CDR3 DNA is TGTGCCAGCAGCCCCGGGGCTAGCGGGTCAGAGAGGGAGCAGTTCTTC. The chain has TRBV6-2 or TRBV6-3 and TRBJ2-1; 8 bases match TRBD2. The CDR3 length is 16 residues. CDR1 MNHEY and CDR2 SVGEGT come from the germline V gene. V was pared by 6 bases and J by 10 bases, with 17 bases of the junction left unmatched.

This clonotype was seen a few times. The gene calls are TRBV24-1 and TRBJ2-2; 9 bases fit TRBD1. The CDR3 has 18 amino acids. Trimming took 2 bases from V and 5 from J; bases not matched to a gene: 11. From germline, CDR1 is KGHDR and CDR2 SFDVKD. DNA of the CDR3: TGTGCCACCAGTGATTCCAACCCGACAGGGGGAAGGACCGGGGAGCTGTTTTTT. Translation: CATSDSNPTGGRTGELFF.

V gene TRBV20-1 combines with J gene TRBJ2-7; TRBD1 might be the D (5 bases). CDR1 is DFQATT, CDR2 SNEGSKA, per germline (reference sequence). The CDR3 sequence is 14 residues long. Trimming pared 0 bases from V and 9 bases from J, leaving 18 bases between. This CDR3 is CSARDPETEDRQYF. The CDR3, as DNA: TGCAGTGCTAGAGATCCTGAGACAGAGGACCGGCAGTACTTC.

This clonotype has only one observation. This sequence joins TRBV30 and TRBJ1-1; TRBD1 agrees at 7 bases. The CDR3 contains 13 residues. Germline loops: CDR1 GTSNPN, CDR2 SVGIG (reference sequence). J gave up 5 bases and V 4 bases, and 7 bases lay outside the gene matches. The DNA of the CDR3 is TGTGCCTGGACCCCGGGACAGAAAACTGAAGCTTTCTTT. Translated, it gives CAWTPGQKTEAFF.

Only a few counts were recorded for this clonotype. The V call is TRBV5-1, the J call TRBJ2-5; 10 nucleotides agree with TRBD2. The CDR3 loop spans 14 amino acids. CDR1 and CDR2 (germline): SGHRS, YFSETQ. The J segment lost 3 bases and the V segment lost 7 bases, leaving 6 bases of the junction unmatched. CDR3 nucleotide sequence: TGCGCCAGCGGACTAGCGGAGACCAAAGAGACCCAGTACTTC. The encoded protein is CASGLAETKETQYF.

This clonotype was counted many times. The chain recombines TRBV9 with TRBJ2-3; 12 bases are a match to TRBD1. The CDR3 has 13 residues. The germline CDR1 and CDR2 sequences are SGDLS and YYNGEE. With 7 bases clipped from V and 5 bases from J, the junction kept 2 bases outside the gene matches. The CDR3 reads CASGTGGRDTQYF. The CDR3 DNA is TGTGCCAGCGGGACAGGGGGCAGAGATACGCAGTATTTT.

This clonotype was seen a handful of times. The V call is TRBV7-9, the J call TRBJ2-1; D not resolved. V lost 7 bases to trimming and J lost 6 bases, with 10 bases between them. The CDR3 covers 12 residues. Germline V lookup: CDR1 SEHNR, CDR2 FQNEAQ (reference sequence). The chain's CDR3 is CASNLRSNEQFF. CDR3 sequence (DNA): TGTGCCAGCAACCTCCGTAGCAATGAGCAGTTCTTC.

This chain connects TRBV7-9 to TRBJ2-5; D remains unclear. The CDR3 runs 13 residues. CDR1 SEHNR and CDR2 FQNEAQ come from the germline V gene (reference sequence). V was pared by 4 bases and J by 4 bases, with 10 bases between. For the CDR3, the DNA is TGTGCCAGCAGCTCCCACCAAGGAGAGACCCAGTACTTC. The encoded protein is CASSSHQGETQYF. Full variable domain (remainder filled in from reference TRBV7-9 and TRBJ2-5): DTGVSQNPRHKITKRGQNVTFRCDPISEHNRLYWYRQTLGQGPEFLTYFQNEAQLEKSRLLSDRFSAERPKGSFSTLEIQRTEQGDSAMYLCASSSHQGETQYFGPGTRLLVL.

The CDR3 DNA sequence: TGTGCCAGCAGCGTAGGTGGAGCGGGGGACCGAACCCAGTACTTC. Translation: CASSVGGAGDRTQYF. V is TRBV9 and J is TRBJ2-5; 8 bases fit TRBD2. CDR3 size: 15 residues. Germline trimming cut 0 bases from V and 8 bases from J; bases unmatched to any gene: 9. Germline V lookup: CDR1 SGDLS, CDR2 YYNGEE.